This TCR beta chain is from a study of blood T cell repertoires in COVID-19. Overall study context: Material from acute and convalescent COVID-19 was sourced from the United States, Italy and Spain.

Repertoires were generated with immunoSEQ multiplex PCR, while TCRdb's copy carries only in-frame clones and drops some. The sample has about 38,000 clones, about two thirds seen once. Per germline, CDR1 MNHEY and CDR2 SMNVEV (reference sequence). The CDR3 is 12 residues long. V lost 3 bases to trimming and J lost 9 bases, with 6 bases between them. The genes are TRBV27 and TRBJ1-6; a weak D match, TRBD1 (6 bases). What was sequenced was peripheral blood. This sequence originates from a man between 65 and 85 years old with COVID-19, enrolled during active disease. The CDR3 bases are TGTGCCAGCAGTTTGGGGGCTTCACCCCTCCACTTT. Amino acids: CASSLGASPLHF.